Below, 5 T cell receptor beta chains from the same sample are listed, as sequenced in a study of cytomegalovirus exposure and HLA in healthy donors. 60 Vbeta and 13 Jbeta primers were used in PCR. Profiling relied on immunoSEQ multiplex PCR, and the TCRdb table lists in-frame clones only, not all of them. The sample includes around 240,000 clones, roughly 82% of them seen just once. The specimen was PBMCs. Source of these receptors: a woman in her 40s in good health and CMV-seropositive.

This rearrangement joins TRBV12-5 to TRBJ2-1; weak D call: TRBD2 (6 bases). The germline gives CDR1 LGHNT, CDR2 FRNRAP. The CDR3 has 12 amino acids. CDR3 nucleotides: TGTGCCGCCCGCGCGGGGCTCAATGAGCAGTTCTTC. It codes for CAARAGLNEQFF.

This clone was picked up one time. The genes are TRBV7-2 and TRBJ2-3, with TRBD2 identical over 7 bases. CDR1 and CDR2 from the germline V gene are SGHTA and FQGNSA. V lost 5 bases to trimming and J lost 4 bases; unmatched junction nucleotides: 12. The CDR3 sequence is 16 residues long. The CDR3, as DNA: TGTGCCAGCAGCCCCTCCAGATCCCGGGGGGCAGATACGCAGTATTTT. Residues: CASSPSRSRGADTQYF. The full variable domain, completed using reference TRBV7-2 and TRBJ2-3, is GAGVSQSPSNKVTEKGKDVELRCDPISGHTALYWYRQSLGQGLEFLIYFQGNSAPDKSGLPSDRFSAERTGGSVSTLTIQRTQQEDSAVYLCASSPSRSRGADTQYFGPGTRLTVL.

The gene calls are TRBV4-3 and TRBJ1-4, with TRBD1 identical over 10 bases. The V segment lost 4 bases and the J segment 2 bases; nucleotides outside the gene matches: 4. This CDR3 is built from 16 residues. Germline CDR1 is LGHNA and CDR2 is YSLEER. The CDR3 sequence: CASSPDRGPTNEKLFF. The CDR3 DNA reads as TGCGCCAGCAGCCCCGACAGGGGGCCTACTAATGAAAAACTGTTTTTT.

V usage is TRBV11-1 and J usage is TRBJ1-2, with D unclear. The V end was cut by 5 bases, the J end by 8 bases, with 15 bases between. The germline CDR1 and CDR2 sequences are SGHAT and FQDESV (reference sequence). CDR3 size: 13 residues. The CDR3 sequence: CASSHSGLGGYTF. In nucleotides, the CDR3 is TGTGCCAGCAGCCACAGCGGTTTAGGGGGCTACACCTTC.

This sequence joins TRBV30 and TRBJ2-1, with D perhaps matching TRBD2 (6 bases). The CDR3 contains 13 residues. Germline CDR1 reads GTSNPN; CDR2 reads SVGIG (reference sequence). V shed 3 bases and J shed 5 bases, with 11 bases lying between them. The CDR3 spells CAWRAGPHNEQFF. As DNA, the CDR3 is TGTGCCTGGAGGGCGGGGCCTCACAATGAGCAGTTCTTC.